The sequence of this T cell receptor (beta chain) was determined in a study of cytomegalovirus exposure and HLA in healthy donors. Use of 60 Vbeta and 13 Jbeta primers characterized the PCR. Repertoires were generated with immunoSEQ multiplex PCR, while TCRdb's copy carries only in-frame clones and drops some. This sample's table reports about 70,000 clones. V was pared by 4 bases and J by 4 bases, with 15 bases between. From germline, CDR1 is SGHRS and CDR2 YFSETQ. The CDR3 covers 14 residues. The source material was PBMCs. The chain links TRBV5-1 to TRBJ2-7; TRBD2 might be the D (5 bases). This TCR derives from a female donor in good health and CMV-seropositive. The CDR3 DNA reads as TGCGCCAGCAGCCTGGACTCTCCGGGTTACGAGCAGTACTTC. Its translation is CASSLDSPGYEQYF.